Below, 9 T cell receptor beta chains from the same sample are listed, as sequenced in a study of blood T cell repertoires in COVID-19. The method was immunoSEQ multiplex PCR; TCRdb's version includes in-frame clones alone and lacks a portion of them. Among about 37,000 clones listed, roughly 78% were seen once. The material sequenced was peripheral blood. These receptors were obtained from a woman between 65 and 79 years old with acute or convalescent COVID-19.

This chain links TRBV3-1 (or the pseudogene TRBV3-2) with TRBJ2-3, with D perhaps TRBD2 (6 bases). Trimming shortened V by 2 bases and J by 1 base, and 16 bases separated the two germline ends. The CDR3 loop spans 17 amino acids. The germline V gene has CDR1 LGHDT and CDR2 YNNKEL (reference sequence). The CDR3 sequence: CASSQFPGVGGTDTQYF. CDR3 sequence (DNA): TGTGCCAGCAGCCAATTCCCGGGGGTGGGGGGCACAGATACGCAGTATTTT.

This sequence joins TRBV21-1 and TRBJ2-4; the table's D gene call, TRBD2, was not cross checked with the DNA. TRBV21-1 is classified as a pseudogene. The CDR3 length is 17 residues. The DNA for the CDR3 is TGTGCCAGCAGCAAAGCGCTACTGCTACTTTTCGAAAACATTCAGTACTTC. This sequence encodes CASSKALLLLFENIQYF.

V gene TRBV29-1 combines with J gene TRBJ1-6, with TRBD1 as a possible D gene (5 bases). This CDR3 comprises 13 residues. Germline V gives CDR1 SQVTM, CDR2 ANQGSEA. With 1 base removed from V and 8 bases from J, the gap between germline ends came to 9 bases. The CDR3 DNA is TGCAGCGTTGAAGTCGGGGGGGATTCACCCCTCCACTTT. It codes for CSVEVGGDSPLHF.

The V call is TRBV10-3, the J call TRBJ1-1; 8 nucleotides line up with TRBD1. Trimming removed 5 bases from V and 1 base from J; junction bases left unmatched: 6. The germline CDR1 and CDR2 sequences are ENHRY and SYGVKD. The CDR3 spans 15 residues. CDR3 sequence: CAISPRDRPNTEAFF. Written as DNA, the CDR3 is TGTGCCATCAGTCCGCGGGACAGGCCGAACACTGAAGCTTTCTTT.

In its sample, this clone was seen a few times. The chain couples TRBV5-1 to TRBJ2-2; D may be TRBD1 (5 bases). The CDR3 loop spans 15 amino acids. Germline CDR1 is SGHRS and CDR2 is YFSETQ. V lost 4 bases to trimming and J lost 3 bases, with 13 bases between them. The CDR3 DNA is TGCGCCAGCAGCATGACAGCTTTGGACACCGGGGAGCTGTTTTTT. Residues: CASSMTALDTGELFF.

V and J are TRBV20-1 and TRBJ2-3, with TRBD2 identical over 10 bases. V lost 3 bases, J lost 5 bases, and 23 bases stayed unmatched. Germline CDR1 and CDR2: DFQATT and SNEGSKA (reference sequence). The CDR3 spans 20 residues. As DNA, the CDR3 is TGCAGTGCTAGTCCCCCGGAAGGGCTAGCGGGAGTTGGAGTTGTAGATACGCAGTATTTT. It specifies CSASPPEGLAGVGVVDTQYF.

The V call is TRBV9, the J call TRBJ2-7, with no clear D. The CDR3 totals 9 residues. Trimming shortened V by 3 bases and J by 11 bases, and 6 bases separated the two germline ends. CDR1 is SGDLS and CDR2 is YYNGEE in the germline V gene. As DNA, the CDR3 is TGTGCCAGCAGCGCTGCAGAGTACTTC. Protein: CASSAAEYF.

The chain couples TRBV28 to TRBJ1-1; D might be TRBD1 (6 bases). This CDR3 has 14 residues. Germline V gene data show CDR1 as MDHEN and CDR2 as SYDVKM. Trimming left V 8 bases short and J 4 bases short, with 17 bases between. As DNA, the CDR3 is TGTGCCAGCTCTAGGGGGGGGTCGGTCACTGAAGCTTTCTTT. Translation gives CASSRGGSVTEAFF.

This clone was counted at least ten times. The rearrangement links TRBV5-6 to TRBJ2-5, with a possible D match to TRBD2 (5 bases). Germline lookup yields CDR1 SGHDT and CDR2 YYEEEE. Trimming took off 0 bases at V and 5 bases at J, with 14 bases between the two ends. The CDR3 is made up of 15 amino acids. The CDR3 spells CASSLVPGNLETQYF. DNA of the CDR3: TGTGCCAGCAGCTTGGTTCCGGGAAATTTGGAGACCCAGTACTTC. Full variable domain (missing parts from reference TRBV5-6 and TRBJ2-5): DAGVTQSPTHLIKTRGQQVTLRCSPKSGHDTVSWYQQALGQGPQFIFQYYEEEERQRGNFPDRFSGHQFPNYSSELNVNALLLGDSALYLCASSLVPGNLETQYFGPGTRLLVL.